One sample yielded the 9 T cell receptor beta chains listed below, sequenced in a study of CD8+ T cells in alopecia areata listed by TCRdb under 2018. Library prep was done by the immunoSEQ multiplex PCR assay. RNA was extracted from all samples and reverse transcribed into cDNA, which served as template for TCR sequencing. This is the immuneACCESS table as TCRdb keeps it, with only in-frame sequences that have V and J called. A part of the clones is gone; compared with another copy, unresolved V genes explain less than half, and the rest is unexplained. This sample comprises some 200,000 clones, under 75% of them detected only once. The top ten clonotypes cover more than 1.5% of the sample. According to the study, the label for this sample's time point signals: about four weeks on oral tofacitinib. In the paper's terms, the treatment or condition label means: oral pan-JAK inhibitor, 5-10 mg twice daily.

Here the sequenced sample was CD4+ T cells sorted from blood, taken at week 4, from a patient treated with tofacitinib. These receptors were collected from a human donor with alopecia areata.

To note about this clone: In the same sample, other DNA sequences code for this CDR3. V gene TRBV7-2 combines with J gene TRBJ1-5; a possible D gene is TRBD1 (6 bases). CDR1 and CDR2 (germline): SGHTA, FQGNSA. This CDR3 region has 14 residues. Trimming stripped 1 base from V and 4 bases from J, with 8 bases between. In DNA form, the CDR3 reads TGTGCCAGCAGCTTAGACAGGGTGAATCAGCCCCAGCATTTT. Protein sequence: CASSLDRVNQPQHF.

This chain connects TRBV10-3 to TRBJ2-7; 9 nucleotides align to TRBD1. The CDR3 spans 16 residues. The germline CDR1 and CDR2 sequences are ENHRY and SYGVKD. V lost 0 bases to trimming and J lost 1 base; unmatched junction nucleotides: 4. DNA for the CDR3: TGTGCCATCAGTGAGTCTAGGGGACAGGGATCCTACGAGCAGTACTTC. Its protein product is CAISESRGQGSYEQYF.

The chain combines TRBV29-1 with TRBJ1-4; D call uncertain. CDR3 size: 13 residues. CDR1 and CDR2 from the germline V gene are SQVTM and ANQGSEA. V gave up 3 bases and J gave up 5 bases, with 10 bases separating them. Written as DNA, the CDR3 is TGCAGCGTTGATATAGGTCAAAATGAAAAACTGTTTTTT. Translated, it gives CSVDIGQNEKLFF.

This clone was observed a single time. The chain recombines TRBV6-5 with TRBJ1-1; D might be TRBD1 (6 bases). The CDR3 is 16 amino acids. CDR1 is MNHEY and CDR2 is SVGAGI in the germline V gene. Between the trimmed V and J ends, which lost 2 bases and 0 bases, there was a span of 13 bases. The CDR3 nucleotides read TGTGCCAGCAGTTACGGGACGACAGGCCTGAACACTGAAGCTTTCTTT. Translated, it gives CASSYGTTGLNTEAFF.

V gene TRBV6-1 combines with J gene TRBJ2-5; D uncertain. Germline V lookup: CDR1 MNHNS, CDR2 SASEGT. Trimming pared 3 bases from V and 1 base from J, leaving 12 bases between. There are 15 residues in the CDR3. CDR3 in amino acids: CASSDISAFQETQYF. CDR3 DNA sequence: TGTGCCAGCAGTGATATTTCAGCTTTCCAAGAGACCCAGTACTTC.

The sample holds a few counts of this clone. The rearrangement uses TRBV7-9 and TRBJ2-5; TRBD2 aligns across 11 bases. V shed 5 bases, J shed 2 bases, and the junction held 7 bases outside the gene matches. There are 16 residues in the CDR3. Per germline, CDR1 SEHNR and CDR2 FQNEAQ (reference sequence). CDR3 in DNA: TGTGCCAGCAGCCCTCGGACTAGCGGGCGACAAGAGACCCAGTACTTC. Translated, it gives CASSPRTSGRQETQYF.

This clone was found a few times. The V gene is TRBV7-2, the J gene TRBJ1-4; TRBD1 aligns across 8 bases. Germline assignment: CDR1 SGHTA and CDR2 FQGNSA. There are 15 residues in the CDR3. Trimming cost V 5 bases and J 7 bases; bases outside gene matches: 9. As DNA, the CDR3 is TGTGCCAGCAGCCTGCAGGGGGCTTCGGGTGAAAAACTGTTTTTT. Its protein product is CASSLQGASGEKLFF.

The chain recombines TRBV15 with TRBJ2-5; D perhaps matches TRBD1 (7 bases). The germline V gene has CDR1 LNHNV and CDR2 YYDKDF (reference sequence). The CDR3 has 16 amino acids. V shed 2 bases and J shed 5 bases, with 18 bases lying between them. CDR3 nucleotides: TGTGCCACCAGCAGACTGGAGGGGGCCGGAGTTGAGACCCAGTACTTC. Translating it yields CATSRLEGAGVETQYF.

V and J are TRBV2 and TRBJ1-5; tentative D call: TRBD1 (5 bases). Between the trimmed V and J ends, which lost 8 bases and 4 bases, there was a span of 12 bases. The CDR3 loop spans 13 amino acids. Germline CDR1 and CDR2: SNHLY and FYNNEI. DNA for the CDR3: TGTGCCAGCTCTGGGGGTTCAAATCAGCCCCAGCATTTT. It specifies CASSGGSNQPQHF.